Following are 22 T cell receptor beta chains from one sample sequenced in a study of read filtering for tumor transcriptome and immune sequencing (dated by TCRdb to the early 2020s). Sequencing was carried out with an Illumina HiSeq 4000. TCR libraries were built from 400 ng RNA with the Immunoverse kit, using molecular barcoded adaptors covering alpha/delta and beta/gamma chains. Starting from the raw public reads, TCRdb applied fastp trimming at Q25, assembled clones with MiXCR and retained in-frame beta chains. One record per CDR3 amino acid sequence lists the most common genes and DNA. Present in this sample are roughly 130,000 distinct CDR3 sequences, 10% to 15% of which were seen just once. 9.5% to 12% of the sample rests with the top ten. The sample consisted of a population of CD138-negative cells sorted from bone marrow. The cell subset or site label here, explained by the study, means: bone marrow mononuclear cells depleted of CD138+ plasma/myeloma cells by negative magnetic selection. These receptors came from a donor aged 40 or over with multiple myeloma.

The V call is TRBV23-1, the J call TRBJ1-2; 7 positions match TRBD1. TRBV23-1 carries the ORF label, with uncertain function. Unmatched junction bases numbered 4, after V lost 6 bases and J lost 3 bases. This CDR3 has 13 amino acids. The CDR3 sequence: CASRQGDYYGYTF. The CDR3 coding sequence is TGCGCCAGCAGGCAGGGGGATTACTATGGCTACACCTTC.

Many counts were recorded for this clonotype. J is TRBJ1-6 and V is TRBV7-8; D unclear. The CDR3 spans 13 residues. The ends were cut back, 5 bases at V and 2 bases at J, with 4 bases in the middle. Germline lookup yields CDR1 SGHVS and CDR2 FQNEAQ. CDR3 sequence: CASSVPYNSPLHF. CDR3 DNA sequence: TGTGCCAGCAGCGTACCCTATAATTCACCCCTCCACTTT.

The chain combines TRBV20-1 with TRBJ2-7; 7 positions agree with TRBD1. This CDR3 has 14 amino acids. Germline values: CDR1 DFQATT, CDR2 SNEGSKA (reference sequence). J gave up 3 bases and V 0 bases, and 5 bases lay outside the gene matches. DNA for the CDR3: TGCAGTGCTAGAGATCTCGACAGGGACTACGAGCAGTACTTC. This codes for CSARDLDRDYEQYF.

The J gene is TRBJ2-5, the V gene TRBV19, with D perhaps given as TRBD1 or TRBD2 (5 bases each). V was clipped by 3 bases and J by 3 bases, with 8 bases between them. Per the germline V gene, CDR1 is LNHDA and CDR2 is SQIVND (reference sequence). CDR3 length equals 13 residues. CDR3 sequence (DNA): TGTGCCAGTAGTATTGGGACGGAAGAGACCCAGTACTTC. Its protein product is CASSIGTEETQYF.

Worth noting for this clonotype: The final CDR3 position lacks the conserved phenylalanine or tryptophan, pointing to a likely read error. The V gene is TRBV19, the J gene TRBJ1-1, with unresolved D. CDR3 length: 14 residues. V was pared by 1 base and J by 1 base, with 7 bases between. In germline, CDR1 is LNHDA, CDR2 SQIVND (reference sequence). Here the CDR3 DNA reads TGTGCCAGTAGTATAGTTTCCGGGAACACTGAAGCTTTCTTA. It translates to CASSIVSGNTEAFL.

This clonotype was seen at least ten times. The CDR3 region is CATLTATYEQYF. The CDR3 region has the DNA TGTGCCACCCTGACAGCCACCTACGAGCAGTACTTC. The genes are TRBV6-5 and TRBJ2-7; D is possibly TRBD1 (5 bases). The CDR3 sequence is 12 residues long. The germline V and J ends were trimmed by 10 bases and 2 bases, with 12 bases remaining between them. The germline CDR1 and CDR2 sequences are MNHEY and SVGAGI.

This clonotype was observed many times. The V gene is TRBV28, the J gene TRBJ2-7; 9 nucleotides match TRBD1. The CDR3 is 14 residues long. CDR1 is MDHEN and CDR2 is SYDVKM in the germline V gene. J was trimmed by 6 bases and V by 8 bases; bases with no gene match: 11. The CDR3 loop is CASHPGTGHVEQYF. The CDR3 nucleotides are TGTGCCAGCCACCCGGGGACAGGGCATGTCGAGCAGTACTTC.

This clonotype was detected ten times or more. This chain uses TRBV7-9 with TRBJ1-1; possibly TRBD1 for D (6 bases). From germline, CDR1 is SEHNR and CDR2 FQNEAQ (reference sequence). This CDR3 is 15 amino acids long. V was clipped by 5 bases and J by 5 bases, with 18 bases between them. CDR3 DNA: TGTGCCAGCAGCCTACCCAACAGGGCTAAGACTGAAGCTTTCTTT. Protein sequence: CASSLPNRAKTEAFF.

There are many counts of this clonotype. The rearrangement uses TRBV20-1 and TRBJ2-1; D possibly corresponds to TRBD2 (5 bases). The germline gives CDR1 DFQATT, CDR2 SNEGSKA (reference sequence). This CDR3 is built from 15 residues. The germline V and J ends were trimmed by 0 bases and 8 bases, with 17 bases remaining between them. In nucleotides, the CDR3 is TGCAGTGCTAGAGATCAGGAGGCCCCTTTCGATGAGCAGTTCTTC. Translated, it gives CSARDQEAPFDEQFF.

As regards this clonotype: Germline and junction disagree at one end, which may indicate a read error. CDR3 bases: TGTGCCAGCAGTGAGCTTTTGGGACAGGGGACCGGGGAGCTGCTTTTT. Its protein is CASSELLGQGTGELLF. This chain uses TRBV2 with TRBJ2-2; the match to TRBD1 covers 10 bases. CDR1 and CDR2 from the germline V gene are SNHLY and FYNNEI. The CDR3 runs 16 residues.

This clonotype was seen a handful of times. A much bigger clone sits one base away, suggesting this may be a read error. The gene calls are TRBV11-3 and TRBJ2-1; D not certain. V was shortened by 8 bases and J by 9 bases, with 14 bases between the two germline ends. Germline CDR1 is SGHNT and CDR2 is YENEEA. The CDR3 loop spans 12 amino acids. CDR3 sequence (DNA): TGTGCCAGCTCAGAAGGGTACCGTGAGCAGTTCTTC. Encoded protein: CASSEGYREQFF.

This clonotype has ten or more counts. V gene TRBV30 combines with J gene TRBJ2-1; 8 bases agree with TRBD1. Trimming took 2 bases from V and 5 from J; bases not matched to a gene: 5. The CDR3 consists of 14 residues. Germline CDR1 reads GTSNPN; CDR2 reads SVGIG (reference sequence). In nucleotides, the CDR3 is TGTGCCTGGAGTAGGGGGGACAGGAACAATGAGCAGTTCTTC. Protein: CAWSRGDRNNEQFF.

CDR3 nucleotide sequence: TGTGCCAGCAGCGTCCTGGACTACACAGATACGCAGTATTTT. Translating gives CASSVLDYTDTQYF. J is TRBJ2-3 and V is TRBV6-1; possibly TRBD2 for D (6 bases). Per germline, CDR1 MNHNS and CDR2 SASEGT. The CDR3 consists of 14 residues. V lost 6 bases to trimming and J lost 2 bases, with 12 bases between them.

A word on this clonotype: At one boundary the junction diverges from the germline segment, which might be a read error. Written as DNA, the CDR3 is TGTGCCAGCAGCTCCCACGGGGCAGGTAGCAATCAGCCCCGGCATTTT. It codes for CASSSHGAGSNQPRHF. The chain has TRBV5-4 and TRBJ1-5, with a weak D call TRBD1 (5 bases). From germline, CDR1 is SGHNT and CDR2 YYREEE (reference sequence). The CDR3 loop spans 16 amino acids. Together with reference TRBV5-4 and TRBJ1-5, the CDR3 gives the full variable domain: ETGVTQSPTHLIKTRGQQVTLRCSSQSGHNTVSWYQQALGQGPQFIFQYYREEENGRGNFPPRFSGLQFPNYSSELNVNALELDDSALYLCASSSHGAGSNQPRHFGDGTRLSIL.

A few counts support this clonotype. The CDR3 ends on some other residue instead of the conserved phenylalanine or tryptophan, so this is likely a read error. The chain has TRBV20-1 and TRBJ2-2; 7 nucleotides agree with TRBD1. CDR1 is DFQATT, CDR2 SNEGSKA, per germline (reference sequence). CDR3 length: 13 residues. V lost 4 bases, J lost 5 bases, and 4 bases stayed unmatched. The CDR3, as DNA: TGCAGTGCTACAGGGGGTTATACCGGGGAGCTGTTTTCT. Its protein is CSATGGYTGELFS.

Many counts were recorded for this clonotype. Relative to the germline gene, one junction end is altered; a read error may explain this. The rearrangement links TRBV20-1 to TRBJ2-1; D gene unclear. The length of the CDR3 is 13 residues. Looked up from germline, CDR1 is DFQATT and CDR2 is SNEGSKA (reference sequence). CDR3: CSARDRSFNEQFF. The CDR3 DNA reads as TGCAGTGCTAGAGACAGGTCCTTCAATGAGCAGTTCTTC.

This clonotype was recorded a few times. J is TRBJ1-2 and V is TRBV6-5; tentatively, D is TRBD1 (5 bases). Trimming stripped 2 bases from V and 5 bases from J, with 9 bases between. CDR3 length: 13 amino acids. Germline V CDR1 and CDR2: MNHEY, SVGAGI. CDR3 sequence reads: CASSYRDPYGYTF. The CDR3 DNA follows: TGTGCCAGCAGTTACCGGGACCCGTATGGCTACACCTTC.

A word on this clonotype: Since a much larger clone is just one base distant, this may be a read error. The chain recombines TRBV7-9 with TRBJ1-1, with D hard to call. Germline assignment: CDR1 SEHNR and CDR2 FQNEAQ (reference sequence). V lost 7 bases, J lost 4 bases, and 13 bases lay in between. The CDR3 runs 13 residues. CDR3: CASNKEGGTEAFF. CDR3 bases: TGTGCCAGCAACAAGGAGGGCGGCACTGAAGCTTTCTTT.

This clonotype was counted at least ten times. The rearrangement uses TRBV4-1 and TRBJ2-5, with a weak D call TRBD1 (5 bases). The germline V gene has CDR1 MGHRA and CDR2 YSYEKL. V dropped 7 bases and J dropped 5 bases, with 17 bases sitting between them. The CDR3 is 14 amino acids. The CDR3 DNA reads TGCGCCAGCAAAAGCGCAGGGCGCTCGGAGACCCAGTACTTC. This gives the protein CASKSAGRSETQYF.

This clonotype was counted at least ten times. V and J are TRBV7-2 and TRBJ1-5, with D unclear. The germline V gene encodes CDR1 SGHTA and CDR2 FQGNSA. Trimming left V 1 base short and J 4 bases short, with 8 bases between. CDR3 length: 14 amino acids. The CDR3 DNA reads as TGTGCCAGCAGCTTAGAACGGGGAAATCAGCCCCAGCATTTT. As protein: CASSLERGNQPQHF. Variable domain in full (rest from reference TRBV7-2 and TRBJ1-5): GAGVSQSPSNKVTEKGKDVELRCDPISGHTALYWYRQSLGQGLEFLIYFQGNSAPDKSGLPSDRFSAERTGGSVSTLTIQRTQQEDSAVYLCASSLERGNQPQHFGDGTRLSIL.

This clonotype appeared many times. The rearrangement uses TRBV29-1 and TRBJ2-5; either TRBD1 or TRBD2 may fit D (6 bases each). Germline values: CDR1 SQVTM, CDR2 ANQGSEA. Between the trimmed V and J ends, which lost 6 bases and 8 bases, there was a span of 22 bases. The CDR3 consists of 14 residues. The CDR3 DNA sequence: TGCAGCGTCGACCTGGGGGGCACTTTAGCTACCCAGTACTTC. Translation: CSVDLGGTLATQYF.

The chain joins TRBV11-2 to TRBJ1-3; D unclear. The V end lost 1 base, the J end lost 0 bases, and 10 bases lay between the germline ends. In germline, CDR1 is SGHAT, CDR2 FQNNGV. The CDR3 length is 16 residues. The CDR3 sequence: CASSLGRVGSGNTIYF. CDR3 DNA: TGTGCCAGCAGCTTAGGGAGGGTCGGCTCTGGAAACACCATATATTTT.